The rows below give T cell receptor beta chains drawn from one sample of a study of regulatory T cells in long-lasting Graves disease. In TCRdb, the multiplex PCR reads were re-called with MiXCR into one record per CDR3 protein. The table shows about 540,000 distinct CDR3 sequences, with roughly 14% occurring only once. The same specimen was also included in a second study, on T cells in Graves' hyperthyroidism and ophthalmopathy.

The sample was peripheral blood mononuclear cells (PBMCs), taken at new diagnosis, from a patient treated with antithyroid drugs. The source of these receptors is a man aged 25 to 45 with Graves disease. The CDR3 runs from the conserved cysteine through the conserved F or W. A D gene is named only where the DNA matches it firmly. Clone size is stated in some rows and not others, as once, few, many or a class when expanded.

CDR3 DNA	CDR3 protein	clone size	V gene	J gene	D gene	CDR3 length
TGTGCCAGCAGGGTCCGGGGGACCCACGAGCAGTACTTC	CASRVRGTHEQYF	many	TRBV12-3/TRBV12-4	TRBJ2-7	.	13
TGTGCCATCAGTAGTTCCGGGGGGGCCTACAATGAGCAGTTCTTC	CAISSSGGAYNEQFF	many	TRBV10-3	TRBJ2-1	TRBD2	15
TGCAGTGCTAGCGGGGAGATCAATGAGCAGTTCTTC	CSASGEINEQFF	.	TRBV20-1	TRBJ2-1	.	12
TGTGCCAGCAGCACCATTAACCTGGTAGCGGGAGAGAATGAGCAGTTCTTC	CASSTINLVAGENEQFF	.	TRBV7-2	TRBJ2-1	TRBD2	17
TGTGCCAGCAATCTTGTCATAGGGGATACGCAGTATTTT	CASNLVIGDTQYF	many	TRBV12-3/TRBV12-4	TRBJ2-3	.	13
TGCGCCAGCAGCTTGAGGAGCGCCCGAGCGCCAGATACGCAGTATTTT	CASSLRSARAPDTQYF	many	TRBV5-1	TRBJ2-3	.	16
TGTGCCAGCAGTTTTGGCCTCTATCAGCCCCAGCATTTT	CASSFGLYQPQHF	.	TRBV12-3/TRBV12-4	TRBJ1-5	.	13
TGCGCCAGCAGTGAGTGGGCGGGAGACCCGTCCAATGAGCAGTTCTTC	CASSEWAGDPSNEQFF	many	TRBV10-1	TRBJ2-1	TRBD2	16
TGCGCCAGCAGCCCTTTACAGACTAGCGGAGAAGAGACCCAGTACTTC	CASSPLQTSGEETQYF	few	TRBV4-1	TRBJ2-5	TRBD2	16
TGCAGCCTGACAGGGGGGGGAGATACGCAGTATTTT	CSLTGGGDTQYF	many	TRBV29-1	TRBJ2-3	TRBD1	12
TGTGCCAGCAGCTTACTAACCCACGAGCAGTACTTC	CASSLLTHEQYF	many	TRBV7-8	TRBJ2-7	.	12
TGTGCCAGCAGCGTAGGGACTAGCGGGAGAAAAGAGACCCAGTACTTC	CASSVGTSGRKETQYF	many	TRBV7-9	TRBJ2-5	TRBD2	16
TGTGCCAGCAGCCCCGGGACTAGCCCTCACACAGATACGCAGTATTTT	CASSPGTSPHTDTQYF	few	TRBV11-3	TRBJ2-3	TRBD2	16
TGTGCCAGCAGCTTTAATGGGGCTTCCCTTGGTACGCAGTATTTT	CASSFNGASLGTQYF	many	TRBV11-3	TRBJ2-3	.	15
TGCGCCAGCAGCTTCGGACAGGGAAATGTAGATACGCAGTATTTT	CASSFGQGNVDTQYF	few	TRBV5-1	TRBJ2-3	TRBD1	15
TGTGCCAGCAGTAGCCAGCCCGGATGGAATCAGCCCCAGCATTTT	CASSSQPGWNQPQHF	many	TRBV12-3/TRBV12-4	TRBJ1-5	.	15
TGTGCCAGCAGTTTATCGACTAGCGAGCAGTACTTC	CASSLSTSEQYF	many	TRBV12-3/TRBV12-4	TRBJ2-7	.	12
TGTGCCTGGAAATTTCGCGGGAGGTTGCCCGGGGAGCTGTTTTTT	CAWKFRGRLPGELFF	.	TRBV30	TRBJ2-2	TRBD2	15
TGTGCCAGCAGTGAAGGGGGAACTAATGAAAAACTGTTTTTT	CASSEGGTNEKLFF	many	TRBV6-2/TRBV6-3	TRBJ1-4	.	14
TGCAGTGCTAGTCGGCGGGTTTTGGATGAGCAGTTCTTC	CSASRRVLDEQFF	many	TRBV20-1	TRBJ2-1	.	13
TGCAGTGCTAGGCGGGAGGGCCGCTACGAGCAGTACTTC	CSARREGRYEQYF	many	TRBV20-1	TRBJ2-7	TRBD2	13
TGTGCCAGCGGTAAACAGGGGAACACTGAAGCTTTCTTT	CASGKQGNTEAFF	many	TRBV2	TRBJ1-1	.	13
TGTGCCGCTTTAGACGTAGCGCGGAACAATGAGCAGTTCTTC	CAALDVARNNEQFF	.	TRBV7-9	TRBJ2-1	.	14
TGTGCCAGCAGTATTGGGGGCTGGTCCTCTGGAAACACCATATATTTT	CASSIGGWSSGNTIYF	many	TRBV12-3/TRBV12-4	TRBJ1-3	.	16
TGTGCCAGCAGTCCAGAGGGGGGATACAATGAGCAGTTCTTC	CASSPEGGYNEQFF	few	TRBV12-3/TRBV12-4	TRBJ2-1	.	14
TGCAGCGTCCGTTTCAGCTCCTACGAGCAGTACTTC	CSVRFSSYEQYF	.	TRBV29-1	TRBJ2-7	.	12
TGCGCCAGCAGCCCGGATGGGGACACTGAAGCTTTCTTT	CASSPDGDTEAFF	many	TRBV5-1	TRBJ1-1	.	13
TGTGCCAGCAGTTTCCTAGCGCAGGAGACCCAGTACTTC	CASSFLAQETQYF	many	TRBV27	TRBJ2-5	.	13
TGTGCCATCCGCGGGGGAGGGGGCTCCTACAATGAGCAGTTCTTC	CAIRGGGGSYNEQFF	few	TRBV10-3	TRBJ2-1	.	15
TGCAGCGTTGATCTAGGAGGAGGACAGCCCCAGCATTTT	CSVDLGGGQPQHF	few	TRBV29-1	TRBJ1-5	.	13
TGTGCCAGCAGCGCCGCCTCCCTGAACACCGGGGAGCTGTTTTTT	CASSAASLNTGELFF	many	TRBV9	TRBJ2-2	.	15
TGTGCCAGCAGCAGGACAGGGGAGACCTACGAGCAGTACTTC	CASSRTGETYEQYF	few	TRBV6-1	TRBJ2-7	TRBD1	14
TGTGCCAGCAGCCAAGAAATAGGCGGGGCAGGATATGGCTACACCTTC	CASSQEIGGAGYGYTF	many	TRBV3-1	TRBJ1-2	.	16
TGTGCCAGTAGTATCCGAGGGCCTAACTATGGCTACACCTTC	CASSIRGPNYGYTF	few	TRBV19	TRBJ1-2	.	14
TGTGCCAGCAGCTCTCTAGACAGGGGGCGCGGAGATACGCAGTATTTT	CASSSLDRGRGDTQYF	.	TRBV7-9	TRBJ2-3	TRBD1	16
TGTGCCAGCAGTGAGTGGAGGCGGAATATCTACACCTTC	CASSEWRRNIYTF	.	TRBV6-1	TRBJ1-2	.	13
TGTGCCAGCAGCTTAGTTGTAGGGGTGTCGGGCAATGAGCAGTTCTTC	CASSLVVGVSGNEQFF	many	TRBV11-2	TRBJ2-1	.	16
TGTGCCAGCAGCTTTAAGGGTCTAGGTTCACCCCTCCACTTT	CASSFKGLGSPLHF	.	TRBV5-5	TRBJ1-6	.	14
TGTGCCATCAGTGCAACTCTTAGTAGCTCCTACAATGAGCAGTTCTTC	CAISATLSSSYNEQFF	many	TRBV10-3	TRBJ2-1	.	16
TGTGCCAGCAGACCAGCGGGAGGCCCCTACGAGCAGTACTTC	CASRPAGGPYEQYF	few	TRBV12-3/TRBV12-4	TRBJ2-7	TRBD2	14
TGCGCCAGCAGCCAACCCCCCCGGGGCGAGCAGTACTTC	CASSQPPRGEQYF	few	TRBV4-1	TRBJ2-7	.	13
TGTGCCAGCACTCCCGGGACAGACAATGAGCAGTTCTTC	CASTPGTDNEQFF	many	TRBV6-2/TRBV6-3	TRBJ2-1	TRBD1	13